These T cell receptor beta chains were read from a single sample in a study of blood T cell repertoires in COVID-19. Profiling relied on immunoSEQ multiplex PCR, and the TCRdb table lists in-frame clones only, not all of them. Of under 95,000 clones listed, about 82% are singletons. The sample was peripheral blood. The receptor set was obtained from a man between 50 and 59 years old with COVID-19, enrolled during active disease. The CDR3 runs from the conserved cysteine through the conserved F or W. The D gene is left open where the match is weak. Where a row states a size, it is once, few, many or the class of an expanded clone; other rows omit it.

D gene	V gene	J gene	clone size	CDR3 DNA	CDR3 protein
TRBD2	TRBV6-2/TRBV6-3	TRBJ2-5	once	TGTGCCAGCAGTTACTCGATGGCGGGAGGAGAGACCCAGTACTTC	CASSYSMAGGETQYF
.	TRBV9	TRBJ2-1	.	TGTGCCAGCAGCGTAGACGGGGGAAACAATGAGCAGTTCTTC	CASSVDGGNNEQFF
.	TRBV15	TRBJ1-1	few	TGTGCCACCAGCAGAGATCTCAGGAACACTGAAGCTTTCTTT	CATSRDLRNTEAFF
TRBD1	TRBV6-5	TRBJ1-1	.	TGTGCCAGCAGCCGACAGGGGTGGAACACTGAAGCTTTCTTT	CASSRQGWNTEAFF
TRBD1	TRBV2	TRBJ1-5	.	TGTGCCAGCAGTAAAACAGGGGTCCCGGGCAATCAGCCCCAGCATTTT	CASSKTGVPGNQPQHF
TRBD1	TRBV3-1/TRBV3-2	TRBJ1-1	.	TGTGCCAGCAGCCACCGTGGACAGGCCGCTGAAGCTTTCTTT	CASSHRGQAAEAFF
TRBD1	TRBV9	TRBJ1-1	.	TGTGCCGGCAGCTACCTGGGGGACAGCACTGAAGCTTTCTTT	CAGSYLGDSTEAFF
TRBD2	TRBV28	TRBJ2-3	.	TGTGCCAGCAGACCGGGAGGGCCAACAGATACGCAGTATTTT	CASRPGGPTDTQYF
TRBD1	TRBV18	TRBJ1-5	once	TGTGCCAGCTCACCCACAGGGGATGACAGCAATCAGCCCCAGCATTTT	CASSPTGDDSNQPQHF
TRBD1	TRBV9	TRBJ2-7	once	TGTGCCAGCAGCGTAGAGGACAGGTCCCACGAGCAGTACTTC	CASSVEDRSHEQYF
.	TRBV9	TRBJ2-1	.	TGTGCCAGCGGGAGCGTTGGCAATGAGCAGTTCTTC	CASGSVGNEQFF
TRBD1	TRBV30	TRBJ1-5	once	TGTGCCTGGAGTGGGGGTACAGGGGCACTCCAGCCCCAGCATTTT	CAWSGGTGALQPQHF
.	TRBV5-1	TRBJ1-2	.	TGCGCCAGCAGCTTGGGGGGCAGGGCCCAATTCGGCTACACCTTC	CASSLGGRAQFGYTF
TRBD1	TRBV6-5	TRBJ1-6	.	TGTGCCAGCAGGAGAGACAGGGGTGACAATTCACCCCTCCACTTT	CASRRDRGDNSPLHF
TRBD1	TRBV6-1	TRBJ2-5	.	TGTGCCAGCAGTGTGGGGAGACAGGGCCCCGCGAAGACCCAGTACTTC	CASSVGRQGPAKTQYF
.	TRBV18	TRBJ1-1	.	TGTGCCAGCTCACCTATAGTTCGCCCGAACACTGAAGCTTTCTTT	CASSPIVRPNTEAFF
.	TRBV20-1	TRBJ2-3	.	TGCAGTGCGCGGCCCCGAAATACGCAGTATTTT	CSARPRNTQYF
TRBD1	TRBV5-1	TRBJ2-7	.	TGCGCCAGCAGCTTGTGGACAGGGGGCATCTACGAGCAGTACTTC	CASSLWTGGIYEQYF
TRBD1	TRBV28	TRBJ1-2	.	TGTGCCAGCAGTAAGCCGGGACAGACTAACTATGGCTACACCTTC	CASSKPGQTNYGYTF
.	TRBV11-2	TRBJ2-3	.	TGTGCCAGCAGGAGGTCAGATACGCAGTATTTT	CASRRSDTQYF
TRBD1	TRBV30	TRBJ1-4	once	TGTGCCTGGAGTATCCACAGGGGGCGCGGTCCTGAAAAACTGTTTTTT	CAWSIHRGRGPEKLFF
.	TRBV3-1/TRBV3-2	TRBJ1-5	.	TGTGCCAGCAGCCAAGCGAATCAGGCAGGTGGGAATCAGCCCCAGCATTTT	CASSQANQAGGNQPQHF
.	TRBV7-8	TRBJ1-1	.	TGTGCCAGCAGCTTAGGAAAGAGGATACTGAACACTGAAGCTTTCTTT	CASSLGKRILNTEAFF
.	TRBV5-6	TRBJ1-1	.	TGTGCCAGCAGCTTGGTGGACTGGGCCACTGAAGCTTTCTTT	CASSLVDWATEAFF
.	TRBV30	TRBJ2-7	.	TGTGCCTGGAGATCGAGGCGAAGCTCCTACGAGCAGTACTTC	CAWRSRRSSYEQYF
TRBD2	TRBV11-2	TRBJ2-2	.	TGTGCCAGCAGCCCCCGAGTGGCTAGCGGGAGGACCGGGGAGCTGTTTTTT	CASSPRVASGRTGELFF
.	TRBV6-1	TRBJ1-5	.	TGTGCCAGCAGTGAAAGGCCGACTGTGGGCAATCAGCCCCAGCATTTT	CASSERPTVGNQPQHF
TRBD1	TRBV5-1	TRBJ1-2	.	TGCGCCAGCAGCGCCGGGACAGAAATCTATGGCTACACCTTC	CASSAGTEIYGYTF
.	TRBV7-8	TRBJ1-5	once	TGTGCCAGCAGCTTAGGGGTTTCGGGGAGCAATCAGCCCCAGCATTTT	CASSLGVSGSNQPQHF
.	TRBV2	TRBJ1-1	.	TGTGCCAGCAGTGAAACAGGGTTGATGAACACTGAAGCTTTCTTT	CASSETGLMNTEAFF
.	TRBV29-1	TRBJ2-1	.	TGCAGCGTTGTCCACCCCTACTACAATGAGCAGTTCTTC	CSVVHPYYNEQFF
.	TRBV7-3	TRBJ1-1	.	TGTGCCAGCAGCCATAACAGGAACACTGAAGCTTTCTTT	CASSHNRNTEAFF